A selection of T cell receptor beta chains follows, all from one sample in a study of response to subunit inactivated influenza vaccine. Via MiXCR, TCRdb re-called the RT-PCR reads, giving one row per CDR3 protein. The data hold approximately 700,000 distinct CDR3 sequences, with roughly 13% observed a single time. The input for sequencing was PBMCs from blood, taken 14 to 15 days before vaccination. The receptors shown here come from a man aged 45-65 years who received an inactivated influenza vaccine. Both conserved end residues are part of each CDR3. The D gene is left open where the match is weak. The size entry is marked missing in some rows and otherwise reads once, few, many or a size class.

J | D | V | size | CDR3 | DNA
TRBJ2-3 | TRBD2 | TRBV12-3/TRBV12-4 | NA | CASSLLRGSSDTQYF | TGTGCCAGCAGTTTACTGCGCGGGAGCTCAGATACGCAGTATTTT
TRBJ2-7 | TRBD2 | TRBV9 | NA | CASSPRLAETSEQYF | TGTGCCAGCAGCCCGCGACTAGCGGAGACCTCCGAGCAGTACTTC
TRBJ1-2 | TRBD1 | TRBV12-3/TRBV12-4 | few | CASTRQGWYGYTF | TGTGCCAGCACCCGACAGGGCTGGTATGGCTACACCTTC
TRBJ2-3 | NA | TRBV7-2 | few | CASSLVSVTDTQYF | TGTGCCAGCAGCTTAGTTTCGGTAACAGATACGCAGTATTTT
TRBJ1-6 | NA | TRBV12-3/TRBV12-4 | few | CASKGGGRNSPLHF | TGTGCCAGCAAGGGGGGTGGGAGAAATTCACCCCTCCACTTT
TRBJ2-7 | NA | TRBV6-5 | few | CASSYDGSYEQYF | TGTGCCAGCAGTTATGATGGCAGCTACGAGCAGTACTTC
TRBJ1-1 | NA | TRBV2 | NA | CASSLPLGTEAFF | TGTGCCAGCTCTTTACCACTGGGCACTGAAGCTTTCTTT
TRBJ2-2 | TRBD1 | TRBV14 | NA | CASSPWTGAGELFF | TGTGCCAGCAGCCCGTGGACAGGGGCCGGGGAGCTGTTTTTT
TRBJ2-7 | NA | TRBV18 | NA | CASSPAQGPYEQYF | TGTGCCAGCTCACCAGCCCAGGGTCCCTACGAGCAGTACTTC
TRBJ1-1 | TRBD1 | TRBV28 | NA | CASSNPGGGNTEAFF | TGTGCCAGCAGTAACCCAGGGGGCGGAAACACTGAAGCTTTCTTT
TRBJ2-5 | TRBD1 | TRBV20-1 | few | CSAKRGTAQETQYF | TGCAGTGCTAAGAGGGGGACAGCTCAAGAGACCCAGTACTTC
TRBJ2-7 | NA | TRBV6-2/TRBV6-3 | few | CASSYHPSYEQYF | TGTGCCAGCAGTTACCACCCCAGCTACGAGCAGTACTTC
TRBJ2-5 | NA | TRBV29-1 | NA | CSVPDPGAGWKTQYF | TGCAGCGTCCCCGATCCGGGGGCAGGATGGAAGACCCAGTACTTC
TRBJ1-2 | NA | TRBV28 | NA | CASSSPPGDSNYGYTF | TGTGCCAGCAGTTCGCCTCCAGGGGACTCTAACTATGGCTACACCTTC
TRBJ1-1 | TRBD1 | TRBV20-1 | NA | CSVRQGFLNTEAFF | TGCAGTGTTAGACAGGGATTCTTGAACACTGAAGCTTTCTTT
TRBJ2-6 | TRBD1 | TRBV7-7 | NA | CASSLDVTGTGANVLTF | TGTGCTAGCAGCTTAGACGTGACAGGGACCGGGGCCAACGTCCTGACTTTC
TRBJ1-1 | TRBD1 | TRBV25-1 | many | CASSHSLGQGNTEAFF | TGTGCCAGCAGCCATTCTTTGGGACAGGGGAACACTGAAGCTTTCTTT
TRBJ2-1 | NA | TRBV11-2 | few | CASSLDHLVDEQFF | TGTGCCAGCAGCTTAGATCATCTAGTCGATGAGCAGTTCTTC
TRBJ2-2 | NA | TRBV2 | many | CASRIGGGFRTGELFF | TGTGCCAGCAGGATCGGAGGAGGGTTTAGGACCGGGGAGCTGTTTTTT
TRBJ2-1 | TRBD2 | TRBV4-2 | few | CASSQDEGSGGSSNEQFF | TGTGCCAGCAGCCAAGATGAAGGTAGCGGGGGGAGTTCCAATGAGCAGTTCTTC
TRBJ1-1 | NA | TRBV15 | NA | CATSRDRGSTEAFF | TGTGCCACCAGCAGAGATCGAGGGTCCACTGAAGCTTTCTTT
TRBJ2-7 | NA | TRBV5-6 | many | CASSPSSGYEQYF | TGTGCCAGCAGCCCTTCGTCCGGCTACGAGCAGTACTTC
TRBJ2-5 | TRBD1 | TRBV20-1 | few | CSARPWTGPRAETQYF | TGCAGTGCTAGACCTTGGACAGGGCCTAGGGCAGAGACCCAGTACTTC
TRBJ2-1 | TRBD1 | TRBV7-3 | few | CASSLLGQGGYNEQFF | TGTGCCAGCAGCTTACTGGGACAGGGGGGTTACAATGAGCAGTTCTTC
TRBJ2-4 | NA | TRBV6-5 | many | CASSSSNVGNIQYF | TGTGCCAGCAGTTCGAGTAACGTAGGAAACATTCAGTACTTC
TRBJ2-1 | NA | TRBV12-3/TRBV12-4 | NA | CASSRRTAQSYNEQFF | TGTGCCAGCAGTCGGAGGACAGCCCAGTCCTACAATGAGCAGTTCTTC
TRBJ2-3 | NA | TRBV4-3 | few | CASSQDWGPSTDTQYF | TGCGCCAGCAGCCAAGACTGGGGACCTAGCACAGATACGCAGTATTTT
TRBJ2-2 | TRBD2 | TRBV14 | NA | CASSQRLAGWNTGELFF | TGTGCCAGCAGCCAAAGACTAGCGGGATGGAACACCGGGGAGCTGTTTTTT
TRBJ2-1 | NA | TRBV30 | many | CAWSKGNEQFF | TGTGCCTGGAGTAAGGGTAATGAGCAGTTCTTC
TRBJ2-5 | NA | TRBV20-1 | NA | CSARLQGETQYF | TGCAGTGCTAGACTACAGGGAGAGACCCAGTACTTC
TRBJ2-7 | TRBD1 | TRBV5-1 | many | CASSQRTGNYEQYF | TGCGCCAGCAGCCAGAGGACAGGGAACTACGAGCAGTACTTC
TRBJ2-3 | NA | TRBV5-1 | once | CASRNGRSGDTQYF | TGCGCCAGCAGGAACGGAAGAAGTGGAGATACGCAGTATTTT
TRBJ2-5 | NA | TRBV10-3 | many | CAISESRQPQETQYF | TGTGCCATCAGTGAGTCTCGACAGCCCCAAGAGACCCAGTACTTC
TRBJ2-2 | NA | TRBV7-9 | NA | CASMPGANTGELFF | TGTGCCAGCATGCCGGGGGCGAACACCGGGGAGCTGTTTTTT
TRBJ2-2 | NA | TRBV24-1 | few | CATSGRGSNTGELFF | TGTGCCACCAGTGGTAGGGGATCGAACACCGGGGAGCTGTTTTTT
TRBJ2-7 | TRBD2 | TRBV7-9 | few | CASSQGRGLRYEQYF | TGTGCCAGCAGTCAAGGGAGGGGTCTTCGCTACGAGCAGTACTTC
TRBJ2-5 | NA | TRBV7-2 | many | CASSTQAGKETQYF | TGTGCCAGCAGCACACAAGCCGGGAAAGAGACCCAGTACTTC
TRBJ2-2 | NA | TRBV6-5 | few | CASSFRWSSGELFF | TGTGCCAGCAGTTTTCGGTGGAGTTCCGGGGAGCTGTTTTTT
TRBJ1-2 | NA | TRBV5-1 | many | CASQTDPGAFYGYTF | TGCGCCAGCCAAACCGACCCGGGGGCTTTCTATGGCTACACCTTC
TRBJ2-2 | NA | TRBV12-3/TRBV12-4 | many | CASSRSTGARTGELFF | TGTGCCAGCAGTAGAAGCACGGGGGCTCGGACCGGGGAGCTGTTTTTT
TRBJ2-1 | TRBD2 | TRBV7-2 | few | CASSLPGTSGNFEQFF | TGTGCCAGCAGCTTACCCGGGACTAGCGGGAATTTTGAGCAGTTCTTC
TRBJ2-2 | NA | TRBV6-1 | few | CASNPRRGRGTGELFF | TGTGCCAGCAACCCACGGAGGGGGCGAGGCACCGGGGAGCTGTTTTTT
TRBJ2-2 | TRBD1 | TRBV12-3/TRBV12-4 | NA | CASRPFGLLQGARDTGELFF | TGTGCCAGCAGACCCTTCGGATTGCTACAGGGGGCGAGAGACACCGGGGAGCTGTTTTTT
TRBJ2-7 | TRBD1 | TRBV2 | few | CANSRPGGVSEQYF | TGTGCCAACAGCCGTCCAGGGGGCGTCTCCGAGCAGTACTTC
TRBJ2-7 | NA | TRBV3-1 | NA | CASSQILRLGRNHYEQYF | TGTGCCAGCAGCCAAATTTTACGGTTAGGACGGAACCACTACGAGCAGTACTTC
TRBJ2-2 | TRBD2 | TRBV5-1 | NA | CASSLGLAGEKTGELFF | TGCGCCAGCAGCTTGGGACTAGCGGGAGAAAAAACCGGGGAGCTGTTTTTT